Listed here are 12 T cell receptor beta chains from one sample, sequenced in a study of T cell repertoires in cytomegalovirus infection. Each CDR3 protein is one row after TCRdb ran MiXCR on the reads. The sample holds 450,000 to 600,000 distinct CDR3 sequences, 33% seen once. Their antigens are not known. The sequencing used cultured PBMCs, collected from culture after CMV antigen stimulation. The receptors shown here come from a human donor in good health (CMV status not recorded). Some clones in this sample may be carry-over from other donors' samples.

V usage is TRBV6-2 or TRBV6-3 and J usage is TRBJ1-2; D gene uncertain. Trimming stripped 4 bases from V and 6 bases from J, with 21 bases between. This CDR3 contains 16 residues. From germline, CDR1 is MNHEY and CDR2 SVGEGT. The CDR3 DNA reads TGTGCCAGCAGTTCAACAACCTATTCCAGGACGAATGGCTACACCTTC. Amino acids: CASSSTTYSRTNGYTF.

J is TRBJ2-1 and V is TRBV27, with D tentatively TRBD2 (5 bases). The germline V gene has CDR1 MNHEY and CDR2 SMNVEV (reference sequence). Trimming took off 3 bases at V and 0 bases at J, with 18 bases between the two ends. The CDR3 length is 18 residues. In nucleotides, the CDR3 is TGTGCCAGCAGTTTGTTTGGTCGGAGGCCAACCTCCTACAATGAGCAGTTCTTC. It specifies CASSLFGRRPTSYNEQFF.

This rearrangement joins TRBV5-6 to TRBJ2-1, with D hard to call. Germline CDR1 and CDR2: SGHDT and YYEEEE. V was pared by 0 bases and J by 8 bases, with 15 bases between. The CDR3 runs to 15 residues. CDR3 protein: CASSLVRLRTYEQFF. The DNA of the CDR3 is TGTGCCAGCAGCTTGGTGCGACTCCGAACATATGAGCAGTTCTTC.

The V gene is TRBV27, the J gene TRBJ2-3, with 12 positions matching TRBD2. This CDR3 is built from 16 residues. The germline CDR1 and CDR2 sequences are MNHEY and SMNVEV (reference sequence). The V and J ends lost 5 bases and 3 bases, in that order; junction bases with no gene match: 6. The CDR3 reads CASSTTSGRTTDTQYF. The CDR3 coding sequence is TGTGCCAGCAGTACGACTAGCGGGAGAACGACAGATACGCAGTATTTT.

The chain joins TRBV20-1 to TRBJ1-6; 7 bases map to TRBD1. CDR3 length: 15 amino acids. V lost 2 bases to trimming and J lost 8 bases; unmatched junction nucleotides: 9. The germline V gene encodes CDR1 DFQATT and CDR2 SNEGSKA (reference sequence). The DNA for the CDR3 is TGCAGTGCTAGACGCCCGACAGGGACCGATTCACCCCTCCACTTT. Encoded protein: CSARRPTGTDSPLHF.

In its sample, this clonotype was seen many times. The chain joins TRBV18 to TRBJ1-1; TRBD1 agrees at 8 bases. The CDR3 contains 17 residues. Germline trimming cut 2 bases from V and 2 bases from J; bases unmatched to any gene: 10. Germline loops: CDR1 KGHSH, CDR2 LQKENI. In nucleotides, the CDR3 is TGTGCCAGCTCACCAGCCCAAGGGACAGGCCTTAACACTGAAGCTTTCTTT. Its translation: CASSPAQGTGLNTEAFF.

Only one count was recorded for this clonotype. This chain joins TRBV6-8 and TRBJ1-2; weak D call: TRBD1 (6 bases). This CDR3 has 15 residues. The germline V gene has CDR1 MNHGY and CDR2 SAAAGT. V was clipped by 2 bases and J by 0 bases, with 10 bases between them. This CDR3 is CASSYTTGANYGYTF. As DNA, the CDR3 is TGTGCCAGCAGTTACACGACAGGAGCTAACTATGGCTACACCTTC.

This clonotype has just a few counts. This chain's CDR3 is CASSYSTGGRQPQHF. Here the CDR3 DNA reads TGTGCCAGCAGTTACTCTACAGGGGGCCGACAGCCCCAGCATTTT. This chain links TRBV6-2 or TRBV6-3 with TRBJ1-5, with 9 bases matching TRBD1. The CDR3 sequence is 15 residues long. The junction had 4 bases not matched to a gene; V was cut back by 0 bases and J by 7 bases. Germline V gene data show CDR1 as MNHEY and CDR2 as SVGEGT.

This clonotype was found once. The chain joins TRBV6-2 or TRBV6-3 to TRBJ1-3; no clear D gene. This CDR3 has 15 amino acids. Trimming removed 8 bases from V and 4 bases from J, with 18 bases in between. The germline V gene has CDR1 MNHEY and CDR2 SVGEGT. In DNA form, the CDR3 reads TGTGCCAGCCGAACCAGCGTGGGCCTCGGAAACACCATATATTTT. Translation: CASRTSVGLGNTIYF.

There are a few counts of this clonotype. V and J are TRBV6-1 and TRBJ2-5, with TRBD2 matching over 9 bases. V shed 2 bases and J 5 bases; nucleotides not matched to a gene: 6. Germline V lookup: CDR1 MNHNS, CDR2 SASEGT. The length of the CDR3 is 15 residues. As DNA, the CDR3 is TGTGCCAGCAGTGAATATGATAGCGGGAGTGAGACCCAGTACTTC. It encodes CASSEYDSGSETQYF.

The V and J genes are TRBV2 and TRBJ1-5; 9 bases fit TRBD1. CDR3 size: 16 residues. Per germline, CDR1 SNHLY and CDR2 FYNNEI. The trim removed 5 bases at V and 0 bases at J, leaving 5 bases unmatched. The CDR3 spells CASSKRTGDSNQPQHF. The CDR3 DNA reads TGTGCCAGCAGTAAACGGACAGGGGATAGCAATCAGCCCCAGCATTTT. Supplemented by reference TRBV2 and TRBJ1-5, the full variable domain reads EPEVTQTPSHQVTQMGQEVILRCVPISNHLYFYWYRQILGQKVEFLVSFYNNEISEKSEIFDDQFSVERPDGSNFTLKIRSTKLEDSAMYFCASSKRTGDSNQPQHFGDGTRLSIL.

The V and J genes are TRBV12-3 or TRBV12-4 and TRBJ1-1; perhaps TRBD1 as D (6 bases). The V end lost 7 bases, the J end lost 0 bases, and 9 bases lay between the germline ends. The CDR3 sequence is 13 residues long. This CDR3 reads CASITGMNTEAFF. DNA for the CDR3: TGTGCCAGCATAACAGGGATGAACACTGAAGCTTTCTTT.